What follows are 32 T cell receptor beta chains derived from one specimen sequenced in a study of graft-versus-host responses after intestinal transplantation. Generated by immunoSEQ multiplex PCR, the TCRdb table keeps only in-frame clones and is missing some. The data contain approximately 92,000 clones, around nine tenths of them singletons. These TCRs are of unknown antigen specificity. The material sequenced was unstimulated CD8+ T cells sorted from spleen or lymph node cells, taken before intestinal transplant. The receptor set was obtained from a human donor who received an intestinal transplant.

The chain has TRBV6-1 and TRBJ2-3, with TRBD1 as a possible D gene (5 bases). CDR3 length: 15 amino acids. In germline, CDR1 is MNHNS, CDR2 SASEGT. Trimming took 6 bases from V and 9 from J, leaving 22 bases between them. CDR3 residues: CASSQQGSAETTQYF. The CDR3 DNA sequence: TGTGCCAGCAGCCAGCAGGGCAGCGCGGAAACGACGCAGTATTTT.

The gene calls are TRBV11-2 and TRBJ2-1; 7 bases are shared with TRBD2. Unmatched junction bases numbered 6, after V lost 8 bases and J lost 2 bases. There are 14 residues in the CDR3. Germline V gives CDR1 SGHAT, CDR2 FQNNGV. The CDR3 region is CASHRSGAYNEQFF. For the CDR3, the DNA is TGTGCCAGCCACCGCAGCGGGGCCTACAATGAGCAGTTCTTC.

This clone was seen a handful of times. The chain links TRBV11-2 to TRBJ1-1; no firm D call. This CDR3 is 12 amino acids long. Trimming shortened V by 6 bases and J by 6 bases, and 11 bases separated the two germline ends. CDR1 SGHAT and CDR2 FQNNGV come from the germline V gene. CDR3 in amino acids: CASRHDGPEAFF. CDR3 bases: TGTGCCAGCAGACACGACGGACCTGAAGCTTTCTTT.

This chain connects TRBV5-1 to TRBJ2-1; 13 bases fit TRBD2. Germline loops: CDR1 SGHRS, CDR2 YFSETQ. The CDR3 has 17 amino acids. J lost 9 bases, V lost 0 bases, and 9 bases had no gene match. DNA for the CDR3: TGCGCCAGCAGCTTGGCTTTTCGGACTAGCGGGAGTCGTGAGCAGTTCTTC. This translates into CASSLAFRTSGSREQFF. The full variable domain, with the rest looked up from reference TRBV5-1 and TRBJ2-1, is KAGVTQTPRYLIKTRGQQVTLSCSPISGHRSVSWYQQTPGQGLQFLFEYFSETQRNKGNFPGRFSGRQFSNSRSEMNVSTLELGDSALYLCASSLAFRTSGSREQFFGPGTRLTVL.

The V call is TRBV19, the J call TRBJ2-5; TRBD1 aligns across 8 bases. CDR1 and CDR2 (germline): LNHDA, SQIVND (reference sequence). This CDR3 region has 15 residues. Trimming at V came to 5 bases and at J to 5 bases, leaving 10 bases not matched to a gene. The CDR3 nucleotides read TGTGCCAGTAGTGAGCTACAGGGGGTCTGGGAGACCCAGTACTTC. It codes for CASSELQGVWETQYF.

J is TRBJ2-7 and V is TRBV4-1, with a tentative D call TRBD2 (6 bases). Germline V gene lookup returns CDR1 MGHRA and CDR2 YSYEKL. V dropped 0 bases and J dropped 2 bases, with 8 bases sitting between them. This CDR3 has 14 amino acids. The CDR3 DNA reads TGCGCCAGCAGCCAAGATCCGGGGGCCTACGAGCAGTACTTC. Residues: CASSQDPGAYEQYF.

The rearrangement joins TRBV7-6 to TRBJ2-1; D ambiguous. The V gene's germline CDR1 is SGHVS and CDR2 FNYEAQ. The V and J ends lost 5 bases and 5 bases respectively, with 10 bases between them. There are 13 residues in the CDR3. CDR3 region: CASSAWDNNEQFF. CDR3 nucleotides: TGTGCCAGCAGCGCATGGGATAACAATGAGCAGTTCTTC.

The rearrangement joins TRBV6-6 to TRBJ2-7; no firm D call. CDR1 is MNHNY, CDR2 SVGAGI, per germline (reference sequence). V was shortened by 5 bases and J by 5 bases, with 10 bases between the two germline ends. The CDR3 has 12 amino acids. CDR3 bases: TGTGCCAGCAGTCCGGCCCACCACGAGCAGTACTTC. Protein: CASSPAHHEQYF.

This chain uses TRBV6-5 with TRBJ2-3; TRBD2 agrees at 9 bases. This CDR3 is 16 amino acids long. The trim removed 4 bases at V and 2 bases at J, leaving 7 bases unmatched. Per the germline V gene, CDR1 is MNHEY and CDR2 is SVGAGI. CDR3 amino acids: CASSSPTSGVTDTQYF. CDR3 DNA sequence: TGTGCCAGCAGTTCTCCGACTAGCGGTGTCACAGATACGCAGTATTTT.

This rearrangement joins TRBV7-6 to TRBJ1-2, with unresolved D. Germline V gene lookup returns CDR1 SGHVS and CDR2 FNYEAQ. The V and J ends lost 3 bases and 4 bases respectively, with 9 bases between them. There are 13 residues in the CDR3. In DNA form, the CDR3 reads TGTGCCAGCAGCTTCCTTGATGGCTATGGCTACACCTTC. This encodes CASSFLDGYGYTF.

The chain is built from TRBV6-5 and TRBJ2-1, with D perhaps TRBD1 or TRBD2 (5 bases each). The CDR3 has 15 amino acids. The germline V gene has CDR1 MNHEY and CDR2 SVGAGI. Trimming left V 0 bases short and J 15 bases short, with 21 bases between. The CDR3 region has the DNA TGTGCCAGCAGTTACTCGTCTCGGGGCTACTTGAGAACGTTCTTC. Residues: CASSYSSRGYLRTFF.

The chain links TRBV7-9 to TRBJ2-7; maybe TRBD2 (5 bases). V shed 5 bases and J shed 6 bases, with 14 bases lying between them. The germline V gene has CDR1 SEHNR and CDR2 FQNEAQ (reference sequence). This CDR3 contains 13 residues. This CDR3 is CASSDLGGSEQYF. The DNA of the CDR3 is TGTGCCAGCAGCGATCTAGGAGGCTCCGAGCAGTACTTC.

J is TRBJ2-2 and V is TRBV9; the D gene is possibly TRBD1 (6 bases). Germline CDR1 and CDR2: SGDLS and YYNGEE. The ends were cut back, 3 bases at V and 0 bases at J, with 12 bases in the middle. This CDR3 spans 16 amino acids. The CDR3 bases are TGTGCCAGCAGCGGAGAGGACAGCCCGAACACCGGGGAGCTGTTTTTT. The encoded protein is CASSGEDSPNTGELFF.

The chain combines TRBV29-1 with TRBJ2-1, with 7 positions matching TRBD1. Trimming cost V 7 bases and J 2 bases; bases outside gene matches: 5. Germline-derived CDR1 and CDR2 are SQVTM and ANQGSEA. The CDR3 is 13 residues long. The CDR3: CSADRETYNEQFF. Here the CDR3 DNA reads TGCAGCGCCGACAGGGAAACCTACAATGAGCAGTTCTTC.

This chain connects TRBV2 to TRBJ2-5; 7 positions match TRBD2. Germline CDR1 SNHLY, CDR2 FYNNEI. With V trimmed by 8 bases and J by 5 bases, 11 bases remained unmatched. The CDR3 has 14 residues. The CDR3: CASWGEPGGETQYF. The CDR3 region has the DNA TGTGCCAGCTGGGGCGAGCCGGGGGGTGAGACCCAGTACTTC.

This chain uses TRBV7-9 with TRBJ2-5; D gene uncertain. The CDR3 has 13 residues. Germline V CDR1 and CDR2: SEHNR, FQNEAQ (reference sequence). V lost 5 bases, J lost 3 bases, and 10 bases lay in between. The chain's CDR3 is CASSPPTEETQYF. DNA for the CDR3: TGTGCCAGCAGCCCACCTACCGAAGAGACCCAGTACTTC.

V and J are TRBV19 and TRBJ2-1; TRBD2 is a possible D gene (5 bases). The V gene's germline CDR1 is LNHDA and CDR2 SQIVND (reference sequence). The CDR3 sequence is 16 residues long. The ends were cut back, 3 bases at V and 0 bases at J, with 12 bases in the middle. CDR3 DNA: TGTGCCAGTAGTATCCGTCCGGGAAGCTCCTACAATGAGCAGTTCTTC. The encoded protein is CASSIRPGSSYNEQFF.

The chain is built from TRBV19 and TRBJ2-7; D is unclear. Germline V CDR1 and CDR2: LNHDA, SQIVND (reference sequence). The V end was cut by 4 bases, the J end by 3 bases, with 10 bases between. This CDR3 has 13 residues. The CDR3 region is CASSRAIYYEQYF. In DNA, the CDR3 is TGTGCCAGTAGTAGGGCCATATACTACGAGCAGTACTTC.

The chain is built from TRBV29-1 and TRBJ2-1; 12 bases line up with TRBD2. V was pared by 7 bases and J by 8 bases, with 3 bases of the junction left unmatched. The CDR3 totals 12 residues. Germline CDR1 is SQVTM and CDR2 is ANQGSEA. Written as DNA, the CDR3 is TGCAGCGCCGGACTAGCGGGGTATGAGCAGTTCTTC. Translated, it gives CSAGLAGYEQFF.

The rearrangement links TRBV5-6 to TRBJ2-3; 7 nucleotides align to TRBD2. Germline loops: CDR1 SGHDT, CDR2 YYEEEE. The CDR3 covers 15 residues. V lost 0 bases, J lost 5 bases, and 6 bases stayed unmatched. CDR3 sequence reads: CASSLAVLAGDTQYF. CDR3 nucleotides: TGTGCCAGCAGCTTGGCCGTATTAGCGGGAGATACGCAGTATTTT. The full variable domain, its missing parts supplied by reference TRBV5-6 and TRBJ2-3, is DAGVTQSPTHLIKTRGQQVTLRCSPKSGHDTVSWYQQALGQGPQFIFQYYEEEERQRGNFPDRFSGHQFPNYSSELNVNALLLGDSALYLCASSLAVLAGDTQYFGPGTRLTVL.

The J gene is TRBJ2-3, the V gene TRBV7-9, with 9 positions matching TRBD2. Unmatched junction bases numbered 4, after V lost 5 bases and J lost 1 base. Germline V gives CDR1 SEHNR, CDR2 FQNEAQ (reference sequence). The CDR3 totals 15 residues. The CDR3 nucleotides read TGTGCCAGCAGCGGTAGCGGGAGCGGCACAGATACGCAGTATTTT. Translating gives CASSGSGSGTDTQYF.

The rearrangement joins TRBV7-6 to TRBJ2-5; no firm D call. V was pared by 0 bases and J by 5 bases, with 4 bases between. Germline V CDR1 and CDR2: SGHVS, FNYEAQ. This CDR3 has 12 residues. CDR3 coding DNA: TGTGCCAGCAGCTTAGCAGGGGAGACCCAGTACTTC. As protein: CASSLAGETQYF.

The chain joins TRBV5-1 to TRBJ2-7, with D perhaps TRBD1 (6 bases). The V and J ends lost 4 bases and 4 bases respectively, with 15 bases between them. CDR1 and CDR2 from the germline V gene are SGHRS and YFSETQ. The length of the CDR3 is 14 residues. This chain's CDR3 is CASSTSGQRYEQYF. DNA of the CDR3: TGCGCCAGCAGCACCTCGGGACAACGTTACGAGCAGTACTTC.

The chain links TRBV29-1 to TRBJ2-7; weak D call: TRBD2 (6 bases). The V and J ends lost 7 bases and 2 bases respectively, with 15 bases between them. This CDR3 is built from 13 residues. CDR1 and CDR2 from the germline V gene are SQVTM and ANQGSEA. This CDR3 reads CSGRDSTTYEQYF. The CDR3 coding sequence is TGCAGCGGACGGGACTCAACGACCTACGAGCAGTACTTC.

The chain carries TRBV2 and TRBJ1-1, with D maybe TRBD1 (5 bases). The CDR3 length is 16 residues. The germline V gene has CDR1 SNHLY and CDR2 FYNNEI. Trimming stripped 6 bases from V and 7 bases from J, with 24 bases between. The CDR3 is CASRDSGFSLKFEAFF. DNA of the CDR3: TGTGCCAGCAGGGATTCAGGGTTCAGCTTGAAGTTTGAAGCTTTCTTT.

The rearrangement joins TRBV11-3 to TRBJ2-7; 9 bases line up with TRBD1. The CDR3 consists of 15 residues. The ends lost 1 base at V and 6 bases at J; junction bases unmatched: 7. Per germline, CDR1 SGHNT and CDR2 YENEEA. CDR3 amino acids: CASSLGQGVGSEQYF. CDR3 bases: TGTGCCAGCAGCTTAGGACAGGGGGTTGGTAGCGAGCAGTACTTC.

The V call is TRBV5-1, the J call TRBJ2-7; a weak D match, TRBD2 (6 bases). The germline CDR1 and CDR2 sequences are SGHRS and YFSETQ. The CDR3 spans 15 residues. Between the trimmed V and J ends, which lost 0 bases and 3 bases, there was a span of 13 bases. The DNA for the CDR3 is TGCGCCAGCAGCTTGGAAGCTAGCGCGAGCTACGAGCAGTACTTC. Protein sequence: CASSLEASASYEQYF.

This chain joins TRBV25-1 and TRBJ1-1, with a tentative D call TRBD1 (6 bases). The CDR3 loop spans 13 amino acids. With 4 bases removed from V and 3 bases from J, the gap between germline ends came to 9 bases. The germline V gene encodes CDR1 MGHDK and CDR2 SYGVNS. The CDR3: CASSGPGDTEAFF. CDR3 bases: TGTGCCAGCAGTGGACCAGGGGACACTGAAGCTTTCTTT.

This chain connects TRBV10-1 to TRBJ2-1, with a weak D call TRBD1 (6 bases). Trimming cost V 3 bases and J 4 bases, with 13 bases left between them. CDR3 length: 15 amino acids. The germline V gene encodes CDR1 WNHNN and CDR2 SYGVQD (reference sequence). CDR3 coding DNA: TGCGCCAGCAGTGATCAACTCACAGGGTACAATGAGCAGTTCTTC. Translating it yields CASSDQLTGYNEQFF.

The chain carries TRBV27 and TRBJ2-1, with a possible D match to TRBD2 (5 bases). The CDR3 has 14 amino acids. Germline assignment: CDR1 MNHEY and CDR2 SMNVEV (reference sequence). V was shortened by 5 bases and J by 3 bases, with 11 bases between the two germline ends. The chain's CDR3 is CASSAHRDYNEQFF. The CDR3 DNA sequence: TGTGCCAGCAGTGCTCACCGGGACTACAATGAGCAGTTCTTC.

The gene calls are TRBV4-2 and TRBJ1-2; D unclear. V lost 4 bases to trimming and J lost 4 bases, with 4 bases between them. Germline-derived CDR1 and CDR2 are LGHNA and YNFKEQ. The CDR3 has 11 amino acids. CDR3: CASSRAYGYTF. The CDR3 DNA reads TGTGCCAGCAGCCGAGCCTATGGCTACACCTTC.

The rearrangement joins TRBV9 to TRBJ2-1; 8 bases align to TRBD2. This CDR3 has 15 residues. Germline V CDR1 and CDR2: SGDLS, YYNGEE. Trimming at V came to 4 bases and at J to 7 bases, leaving 10 bases not matched to a gene. CDR3 coding DNA: TGTGCCAGCAGCCCTGGGGGCGGGGGGAAGAATGAGCAGTTCTTC. It codes for CASSPGGGGKNEQFF.